This T cell receptor (beta chain) stems from a study of shared clonotypes between healthy human individuals. In the study overall: Per donor, CD8 memory used one plate, CD8 naive used two, CD4 memory used three and CD4 naive used three.

Notes on the study in general: A few donors had about 5% of their naive CD4 clonotypes in common.

With V trimmed by 7 bases and J by 5 bases, 23 bases remained unmatched. The germline gives CDR1 SQVTM, CDR2 ANQGSEA. The CDR3 covers 17 residues. As for this clone: Antigen: not known.

The data were produced by immunoSEQ multiplex PCR, yet TCRdb's version contains in-frame clones alone and is incomplete. This table has over a million clones, about four fifths appearing once. The chain employs TRBV29-1 and TRBJ2-7; 7 positions match TRBD2. The material sequenced was memory CD4+ T cells from PBMCs. The subset: CD45RA-negative fraction. The sequence was collected from a man aged 18 to 29 in good health. Some clones in this sample may be carry-over from other donors' samples. The CDR3 region has the DNA TGCAGCGCCTGGGGAGGGGTATCCGGGAACCGCCCCGACGAGCAGTACTTC. Translating gives CSAWGGVSGNRPDEQYF.